This entry is about one T cell receptor beta chain. RNA transcripts served as the template for amplifying TCR beta CDR3 regions. In the first-round RT-PCR of the TCR CDR3, the HTBI primer set was used. TCRdb fed the multiplex PCR reads into MiXCR, producing one record per CDR3 protein. The repertoire holds 530,000 or so distinct CDR3 sequences, with roughly 24% as singletons. The data were taken from a study of T cells in Graves' hyperthyroidism and ophthalmopathy. This CDR3 is built from 14 residues. CDR1 and CDR2 from the germline V gene are SGHTA and FQGNSA. Trimming cost V 5 bases and J 3 bases, with 13 bases left between them.

This receptor was taken from a young woman with Graves' ophthalmopathy. Sequenced material: blood. The genes are TRBV7-2 and TRBJ2-5, with D tentatively TRBD1 (5 bases). CDR3 residues: CASSPDTYEETQYF. The DNA of the CDR3 is TGTGCCAGCAGCCCGGACACCTATGAAGAGACCCAGTACTTC.